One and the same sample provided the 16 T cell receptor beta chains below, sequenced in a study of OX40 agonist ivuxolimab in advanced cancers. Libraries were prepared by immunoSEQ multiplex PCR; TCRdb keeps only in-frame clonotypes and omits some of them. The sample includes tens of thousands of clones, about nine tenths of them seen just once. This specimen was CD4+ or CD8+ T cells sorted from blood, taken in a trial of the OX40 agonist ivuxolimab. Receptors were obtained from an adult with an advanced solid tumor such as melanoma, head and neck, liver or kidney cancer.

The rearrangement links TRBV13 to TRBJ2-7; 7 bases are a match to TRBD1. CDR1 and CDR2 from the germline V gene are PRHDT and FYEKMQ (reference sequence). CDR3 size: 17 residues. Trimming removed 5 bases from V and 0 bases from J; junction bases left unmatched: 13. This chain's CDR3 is CASSPRYGQAFSYEQYV. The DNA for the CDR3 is TGTGCCAGCAGCCCACGGTATGGACAGGCGTTCTCCTACGAGCAGTACGTC.

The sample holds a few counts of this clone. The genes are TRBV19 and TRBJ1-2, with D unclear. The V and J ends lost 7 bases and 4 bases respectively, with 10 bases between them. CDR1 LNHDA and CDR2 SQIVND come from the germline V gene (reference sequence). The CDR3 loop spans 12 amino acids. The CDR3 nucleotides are TGTGCCAGTAAGGCGGGCACCTATGGCTACACCTTC. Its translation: CASKAGTYGYTF.

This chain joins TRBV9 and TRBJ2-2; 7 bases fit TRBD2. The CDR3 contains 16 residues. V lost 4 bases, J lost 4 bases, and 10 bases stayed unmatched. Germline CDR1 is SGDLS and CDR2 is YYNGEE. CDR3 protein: CASSLSGGGSTGELFF. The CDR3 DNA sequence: TGTGCCAGCAGCCTTAGCGGCGGGGGTAGCACCGGGGAGCTGTTTTTT.

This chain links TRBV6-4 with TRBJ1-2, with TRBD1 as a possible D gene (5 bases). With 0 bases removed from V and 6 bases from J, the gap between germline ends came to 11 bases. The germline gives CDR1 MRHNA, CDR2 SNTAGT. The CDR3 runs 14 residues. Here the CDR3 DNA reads TGTGCCAGCAGTGACTCGAGCAGGGCGGATGGCTACACCTTC. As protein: CASSDSSRADGYTF.

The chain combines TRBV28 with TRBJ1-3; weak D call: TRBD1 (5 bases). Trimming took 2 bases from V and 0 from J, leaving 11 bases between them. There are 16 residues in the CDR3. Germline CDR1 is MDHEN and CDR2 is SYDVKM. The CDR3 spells CASSLNGGASGNTIYF. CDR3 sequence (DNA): TGTGCCAGCAGTTTAAACGGAGGGGCCTCTGGAAACACCATATATTTT.

CDR3 nucleotides: TGTGCCAGCAGCTTCGCGGGGAAACAAGAGACCCAGTACTTC. This codes for CASSFAGKQETQYF. The chain recombines TRBV13 with TRBJ2-5, with D perhaps matching TRBD2 (6 bases). CDR1 is PRHDT and CDR2 is FYEKMQ in the germline V gene (reference sequence). The V end was cut by 3 bases, the J end by 2 bases, with 10 bases between. The CDR3 consists of 14 residues.

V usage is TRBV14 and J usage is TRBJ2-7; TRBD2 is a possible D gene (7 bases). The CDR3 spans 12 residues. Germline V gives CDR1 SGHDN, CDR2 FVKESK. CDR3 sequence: CAGGDNSHEQYV. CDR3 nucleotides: TGTGCCGGGGGGGACAACTCCCACGAGCAGTACGTC.

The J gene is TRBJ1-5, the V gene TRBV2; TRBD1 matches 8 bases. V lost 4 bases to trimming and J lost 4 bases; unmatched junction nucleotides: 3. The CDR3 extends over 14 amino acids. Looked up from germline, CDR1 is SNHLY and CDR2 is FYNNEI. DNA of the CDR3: TGTGCCAGCAGTGTACAGGGGGGGAATCAGCCCCAGCATTTT. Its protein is CASSVQGGNQPQHF.

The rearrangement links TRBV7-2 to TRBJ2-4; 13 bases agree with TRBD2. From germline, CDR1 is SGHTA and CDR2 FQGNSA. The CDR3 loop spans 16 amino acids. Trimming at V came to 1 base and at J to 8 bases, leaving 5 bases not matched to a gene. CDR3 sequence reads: CASSLGTSGGQDIQYF. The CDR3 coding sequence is TGTGCCAGCAGCTTAGGGACTAGCGGGGGTCAGGACATTCAGTACTTC.

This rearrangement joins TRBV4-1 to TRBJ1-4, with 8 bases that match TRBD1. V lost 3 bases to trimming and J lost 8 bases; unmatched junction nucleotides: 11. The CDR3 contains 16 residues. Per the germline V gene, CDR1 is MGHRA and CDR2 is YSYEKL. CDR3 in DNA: TGCGCCAGCAGCCACCCCGGCGGACAGGGAGGGGAAAAACTGTTTTTT. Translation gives CASSHPGGQGGEKLFF.

As DNA, the CDR3 is TGCGCCAGCAGCTTTGGACAGAACACTGAAGCTTTCTTT. Translation gives CASSFGQNTEAFF. V gene TRBV5-1 combines with J gene TRBJ1-1, with D perhaps TRBD1 (5 bases). Germline V gene sequence: CDR1 SGHRS, CDR2 YFSETQ. CDR3 length: 13 amino acids. Between the trimmed V and J ends, which lost 2 bases and 1 base, there was a span of 6 bases.

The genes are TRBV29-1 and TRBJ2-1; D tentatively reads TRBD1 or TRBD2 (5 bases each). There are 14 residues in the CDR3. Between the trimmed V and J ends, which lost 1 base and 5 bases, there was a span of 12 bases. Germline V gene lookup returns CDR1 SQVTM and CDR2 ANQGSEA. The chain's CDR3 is CSVEGGVLHNEQFF. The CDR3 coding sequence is TGCAGCGTTGAAGGAGGGGTTCTCCACAATGAGCAGTTCTTC.

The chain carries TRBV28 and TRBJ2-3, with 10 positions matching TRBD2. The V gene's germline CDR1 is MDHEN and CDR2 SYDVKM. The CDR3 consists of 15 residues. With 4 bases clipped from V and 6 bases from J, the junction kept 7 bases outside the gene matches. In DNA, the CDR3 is TGTGCCAGCAGTTCCAGCGGGGGGGCCGGGGATACGCAGTATTTT. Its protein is CASSSSGGAGDTQYF.

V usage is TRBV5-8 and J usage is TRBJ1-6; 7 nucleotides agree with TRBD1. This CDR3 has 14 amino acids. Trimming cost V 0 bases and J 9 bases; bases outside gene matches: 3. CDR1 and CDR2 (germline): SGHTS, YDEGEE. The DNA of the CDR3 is TGTGCCAGCAGCTTGGTCAGGGGGACTTCACCCCTCCACTTT. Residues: CASSLVRGTSPLHF. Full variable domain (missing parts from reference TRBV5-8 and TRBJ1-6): EAGVTQSPTHLIKTRGQQATLRCSPISGHTSVYWYQQALGLGLQFLLWYDEGEERNRGNFPPRFSGRQFPNYSSELNVNALELEDSALYLCASSLVRGTSPLHFGNGTRLTVT.

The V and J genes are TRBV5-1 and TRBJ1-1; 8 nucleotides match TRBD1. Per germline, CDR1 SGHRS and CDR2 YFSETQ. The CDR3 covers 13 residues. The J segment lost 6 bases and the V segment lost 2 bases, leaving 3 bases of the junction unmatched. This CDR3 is CASSFNRGAEAFF. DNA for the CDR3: TGCGCCAGCAGCTTTAACAGGGGGGCTGAAGCTTTCTTT.

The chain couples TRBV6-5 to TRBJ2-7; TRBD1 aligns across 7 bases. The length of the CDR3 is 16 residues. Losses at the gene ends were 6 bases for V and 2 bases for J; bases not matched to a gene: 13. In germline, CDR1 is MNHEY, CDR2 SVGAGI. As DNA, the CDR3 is TGTGCCAGCAGGTACAGACAGGGTTGGACAACCTACGAGCAGTACTTC. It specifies CASRYRQGWTTYEQYF.